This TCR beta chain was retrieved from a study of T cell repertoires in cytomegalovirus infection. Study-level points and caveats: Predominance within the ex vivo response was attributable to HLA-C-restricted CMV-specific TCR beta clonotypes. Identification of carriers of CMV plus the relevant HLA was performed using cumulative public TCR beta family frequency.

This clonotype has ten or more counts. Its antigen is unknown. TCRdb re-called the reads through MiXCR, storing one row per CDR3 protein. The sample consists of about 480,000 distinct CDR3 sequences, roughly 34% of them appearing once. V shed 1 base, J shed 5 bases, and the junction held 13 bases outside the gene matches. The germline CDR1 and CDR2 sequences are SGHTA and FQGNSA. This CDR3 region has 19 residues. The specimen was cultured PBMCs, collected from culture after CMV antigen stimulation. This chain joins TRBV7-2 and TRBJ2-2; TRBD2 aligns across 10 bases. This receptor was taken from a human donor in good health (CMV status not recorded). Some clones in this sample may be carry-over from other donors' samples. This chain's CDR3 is CASSLVVFSGRRRTGELFF. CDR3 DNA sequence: TGTGCCAGCAGCTTAGTGGTCTTTAGCGGGAGGCGGAGGACCGGGGAGCTGTTTTTT. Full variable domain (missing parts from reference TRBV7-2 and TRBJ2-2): GAGVSQSPSNKVTEKGKDVELRCDPISGHTALYWYRQSLGQGLEFLIYFQGNSAPDKSGLPSDRFSAERTGGSVSTLTIQRTQQEDSAVYLCASSLVVFSGRRRTGELFFGEGSRLTVL.